Listed below are T cell receptor beta chains from one sample, sequenced in a study of beta chain features in type 1 diabetes. Assay: immunoSEQ multiplex PCR; the TCRdb copy retains only in-frame clones and omits some. This sample has 250,000 to 300,000 clones, with 20% to 25% found just once. The sequenced material came from naive CD4+ T cells from blood. The receptors come from a woman aged 25 to 39 with type 1 diabetes. Each CDR3 is given without its conserved first and last residue. The order of the fields is CDR3 protein, V gene, J gene, D gene. D genes are given only for firm matches.

ASSSNTGVYGYT	TRBV7-9	TRBJ1-2	NA
ASGPTGKGEQPQH	TRBV28	TRBJ1-5	TRBD1
SVAAEVGETQY	TRBV29-1	TRBJ2-5	NA
ASSRTGVPNEQF	TRBV19	TRBJ2-1	TRBD1
ASSLYYRDNEQF	TRBV7-9	TRBJ2-1	NA
ASSSTSGMLNEQF	TRBV11-1	TRBJ2-1	TRBD2
SVGGLAGIDEQF	TRBV29-1	TRBJ2-1	TRBD2
ASSHRQGGTGELF	TRBV9	TRBJ2-2	TRBD1
ASRATSGRAGGELF	TRBV2	TRBJ2-2	TRBD2
ASSLLTNEQF	TRBV28	TRBJ2-1	NA
ASSLETGAMNTEAF	TRBV7-9	TRBJ1-1	TRBD1
ASALETGSTGELF	TRBV7-2	TRBJ2-2	TRBD1
AIGGSAGYNQPQH	TRBV19	TRBJ1-5	NA
ASGSSYNEQF	TRBV12-5	TRBJ2-1	NA
SVVIRWNEQF	TRBV29-1	TRBJ2-1	NA
ASSRFEGDTEAF	TRBV7-2	TRBJ1-1	NA
AWALGGEGDYGYT	TRBV30	TRBJ1-2	NA
ALAWYREGEKLF	TRBV30	TRBJ1-4	NA
ASGLVLGEVNQPQH	TRBV12-5	TRBJ1-5	NA
ATSRDVLRNTEAF	TRBV15	TRBJ1-1	NA
ASRSGKEGKWQF	TRBV7-9	TRBJ2-1	NA
ATSRRGSGANVLT	TRBV15	TRBJ2-6	NA
ASSEQEGREQF	TRBV9	TRBJ2-1	NA
ASSAYDEQF	TRBV9	TRBJ2-1	NA
ASSDRDRVGTDTQY	TRBV9	TRBJ2-3	TRBD1
ASTEWSTGELF	TRBV28	TRBJ2-2	NA
ASSTGLAGPYNEQF	TRBV5-4	TRBJ2-1	TRBD2
AWSSASGRAAETQY	TRBV30	TRBJ2-5	TRBD2
ASSPSSGVYNEQF	TRBV18	TRBJ2-1	TRBD2
AWNLLGTAYGYT	TRBV30	TRBJ1-2	TRBD1
ASSPSRFRGETQY	TRBV18	TRBJ2-5	TRBD1
SGRDRTGNTEAF	TRBV29-1	TRBJ1-1	TRBD1
ASSAGQESYEQY	TRBV2	TRBJ2-7	TRBD1
SVEKTESFSSYNEQF	TRBV29-1	TRBJ2-1	NA
ASSQDSDSRGYT	TRBV4-2	TRBJ1-2	NA
ASSLGQGLDTQY	TRBV7-3	TRBJ2-3	TRBD1
ASSLQGAEQPQH	TRBV5-4	TRBJ1-5	TRBD1
SVGEGLNTDTQY	TRBV29-1	TRBJ2-3	TRBD2
ASSFAPRAGLANYGYT	TRBV7-9	TRBJ1-2	NA
ASSAQTSGRADEQY	TRBV13	TRBJ2-7	TRBD2
ASSPASTQLAGEGTDTQY	TRBV28	TRBJ2-3	TRBD2
ASSLSGGNQPQH	TRBV11-2	TRBJ1-5	NA
ASSVITGDEQY	TRBV9	TRBJ2-7	TRBD1
ASSLGPGGDTQY	TRBV5-1	TRBJ2-3	TRBD2
SVILAGVSDTQY	TRBV29-1	TRBJ2-3	TRBD2
ASSLERESNEQY	TRBV4-2	TRBJ2-7	TRBD2
AWSRGMGLAGETQY	TRBV30	TRBJ2-5	TRBD2
ASSFSWTSGTDTQY	TRBV27	TRBJ2-3	TRBD2
ASSLSSTEAF	TRBV11-2	TRBJ1-1	NA
ASSPYPSGSQENEQF	TRBV11-3	TRBJ2-1	TRBD2
ASRAERTDTQY	TRBV10-3	TRBJ2-3	NA
ASRQGMNTEAF	TRBV6-5	TRBJ1-1	TRBD1
ASSFVASVGNEKLF	TRBV5-1	TRBJ1-4	NA
ASSVRDRGTDTQY	TRBV25-1	TRBJ2-3	TRBD1
ASSPLGVEREQY	TRBV19	TRBJ2-7	NA